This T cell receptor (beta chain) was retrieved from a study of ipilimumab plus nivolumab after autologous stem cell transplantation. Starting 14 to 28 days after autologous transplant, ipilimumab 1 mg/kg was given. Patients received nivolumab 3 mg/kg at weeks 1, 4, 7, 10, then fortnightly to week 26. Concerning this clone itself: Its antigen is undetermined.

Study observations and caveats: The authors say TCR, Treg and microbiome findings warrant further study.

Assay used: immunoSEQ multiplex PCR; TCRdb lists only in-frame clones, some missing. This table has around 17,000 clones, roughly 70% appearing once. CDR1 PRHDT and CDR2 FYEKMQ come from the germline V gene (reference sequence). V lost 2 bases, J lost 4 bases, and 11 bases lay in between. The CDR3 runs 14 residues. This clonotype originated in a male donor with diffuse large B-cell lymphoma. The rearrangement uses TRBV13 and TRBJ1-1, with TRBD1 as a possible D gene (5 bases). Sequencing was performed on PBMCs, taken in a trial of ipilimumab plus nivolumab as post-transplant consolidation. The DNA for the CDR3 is TGTGCCAGCAGCTTATATGGGGCAGGCACTGAAGCTTTCTTT. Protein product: CASSLYGAGTEAFF.